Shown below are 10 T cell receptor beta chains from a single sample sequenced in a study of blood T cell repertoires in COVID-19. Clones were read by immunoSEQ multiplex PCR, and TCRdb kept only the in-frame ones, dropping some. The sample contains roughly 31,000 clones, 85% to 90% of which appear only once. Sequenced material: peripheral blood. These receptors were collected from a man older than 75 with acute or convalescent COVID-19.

The CDR3 sequence: CASSPLAGGPSGTDTQYF. Here the CDR3 DNA reads TGTGCCAGCAGCCCTCTAGCGGGGGGCCCCTCGGGCACAGATACGCAGTATTTT. V and J are TRBV7-8 and TRBJ2-3, with 11 bases aligning to TRBD2. The ends lost 5 bases at V and 1 base at J; junction bases unmatched: 11. CDR3 size: 18 residues. Germline CDR1 SGHVS, CDR2 FQNEAQ.

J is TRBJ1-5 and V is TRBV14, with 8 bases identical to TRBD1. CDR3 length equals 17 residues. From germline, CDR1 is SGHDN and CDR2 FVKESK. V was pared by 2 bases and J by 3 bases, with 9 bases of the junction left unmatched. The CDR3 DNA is TGTGCCAGCAGCCAACCTCCGACAGGGGAGACCAATCAGCCCCAGCATTTT. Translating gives CASSQPPTGETNQPQHF.

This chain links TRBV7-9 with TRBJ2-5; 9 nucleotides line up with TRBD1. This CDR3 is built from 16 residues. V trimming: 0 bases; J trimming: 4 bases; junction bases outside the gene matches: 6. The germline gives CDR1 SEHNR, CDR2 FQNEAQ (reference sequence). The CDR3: CASSLAQGQGGETQYF. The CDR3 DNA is TGTGCCAGCAGCTTAGCGCAGGGACAGGGAGGAGAGACCCAGTACTTC. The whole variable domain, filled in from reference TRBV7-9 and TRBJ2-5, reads DTGVSQNPRHKITKRGQNVTFRCDPISEHNRLYWYRQTLGQGPEFLTYFQNEAQLEKSRLLSDRFSAERPKGSFSTLEIQRTEQGDSAMYLCASSLAQGQGGETQYFGPGTRLLVL.

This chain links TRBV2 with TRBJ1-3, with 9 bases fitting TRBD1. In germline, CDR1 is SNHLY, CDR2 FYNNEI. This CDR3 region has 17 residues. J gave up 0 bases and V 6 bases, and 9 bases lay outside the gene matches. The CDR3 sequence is CASREDRGVFSGNTIYF. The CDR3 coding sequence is TGTGCCAGCAGGGAGGACAGGGGAGTTTTCTCTGGAAACACCATATATTTT.

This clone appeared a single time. CDR3 amino acids: CASSEIRGQGGYTF. The CDR3 region has the DNA TGTGCCAGCAGTGAGATCAGGGGGCAGGGTGGCTACACCTTC. This chain links TRBV6-1 with TRBJ1-2; 8 bases are shared with TRBD1. This CDR3 comprises 14 residues. Germline loops: CDR1 MNHNS, CDR2 SASEGT. J gave up 7 bases and V 3 bases, and 7 bases lay outside the gene matches.

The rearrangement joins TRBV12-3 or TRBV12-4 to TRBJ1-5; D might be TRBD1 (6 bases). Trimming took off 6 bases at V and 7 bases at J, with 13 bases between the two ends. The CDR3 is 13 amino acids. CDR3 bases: TGTGCCAGCAGCCCCGGACAGTCCCAGCCCCAGCATTTT. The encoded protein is CASSPGQSQPQHF.

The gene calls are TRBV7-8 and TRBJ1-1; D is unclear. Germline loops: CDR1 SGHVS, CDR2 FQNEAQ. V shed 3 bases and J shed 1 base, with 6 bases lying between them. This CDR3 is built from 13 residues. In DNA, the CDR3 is TGTGCCAGCAGCTTTGCTAGGAACACTGAAGCTTTCTTT. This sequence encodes CASSFARNTEAFF.

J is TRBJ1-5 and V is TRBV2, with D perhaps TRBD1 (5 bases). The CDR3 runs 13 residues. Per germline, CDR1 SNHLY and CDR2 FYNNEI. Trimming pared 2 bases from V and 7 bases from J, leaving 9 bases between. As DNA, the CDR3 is TGTGCCAGCAGTGAACAGGGTAAGCAGCCCCAGCATTTT. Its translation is CASSEQGKQPQHF.

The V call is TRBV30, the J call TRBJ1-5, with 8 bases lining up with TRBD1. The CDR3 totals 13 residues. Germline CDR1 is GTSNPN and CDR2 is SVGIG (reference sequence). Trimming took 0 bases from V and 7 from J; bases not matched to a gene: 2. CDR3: CAWSVDREQPQHF. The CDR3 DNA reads TGTGCCTGGAGTGTGGACAGGGAACAGCCCCAGCATTTT. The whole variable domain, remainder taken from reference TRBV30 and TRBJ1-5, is SQTIHQWPATLVQPVGSPLSLECTVEGTSNPNLYWYRQAAGRGLQLLFYSVGIGQISSEVPQNLSASRPQDRQFILSSKKLLLSDSGFYLCAWSVDREQPQHFGDGTRLSIL.

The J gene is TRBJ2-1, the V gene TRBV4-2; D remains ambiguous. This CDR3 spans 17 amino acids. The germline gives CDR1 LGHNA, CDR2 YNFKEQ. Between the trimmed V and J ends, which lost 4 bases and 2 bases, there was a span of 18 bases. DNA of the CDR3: TGTGCCAGCAGCCCCCTTTTGCGGTCCCAGCCCTACAATGAGCAGTTCTTC. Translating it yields CASSPLLRSQPYNEQFF.